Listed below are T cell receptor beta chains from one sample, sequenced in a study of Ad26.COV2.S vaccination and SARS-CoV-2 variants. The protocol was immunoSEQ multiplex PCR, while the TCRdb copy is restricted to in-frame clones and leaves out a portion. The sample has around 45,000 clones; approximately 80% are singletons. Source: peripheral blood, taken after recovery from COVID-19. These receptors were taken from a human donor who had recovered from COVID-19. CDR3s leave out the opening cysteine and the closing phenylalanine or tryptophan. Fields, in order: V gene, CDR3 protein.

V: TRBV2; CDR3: ASLRDRDPRSPLH
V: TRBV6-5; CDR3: ASSYGQGSGTDTQY
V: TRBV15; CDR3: ATSGIRGGTQY
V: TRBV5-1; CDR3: ASSLALGMNTEAF
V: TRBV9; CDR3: ASSPRGGMNTEAF
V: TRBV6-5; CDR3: ASSYSYNSPLH
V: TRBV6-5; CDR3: ASSQNRDSSSLH
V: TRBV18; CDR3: ASSGDRINYGYT
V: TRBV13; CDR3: ASSLGQLNTEAF
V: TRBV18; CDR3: ASSPTGDTQY
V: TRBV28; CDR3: ASSFRGGGYT
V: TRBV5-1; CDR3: ASSAGRGEKLF
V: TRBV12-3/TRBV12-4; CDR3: ASSLAQTGYT
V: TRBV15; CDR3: ATSRDDGMRARNTIY
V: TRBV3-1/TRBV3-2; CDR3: ASSQAGRNYGYT
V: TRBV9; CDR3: ASSGSTVAAGELF
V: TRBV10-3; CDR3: AISHRGSTEAF
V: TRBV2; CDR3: ASTIGRGMAPGYT
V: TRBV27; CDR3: ASSLRDSSTGELF
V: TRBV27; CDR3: ASTPLIGRDNEQF
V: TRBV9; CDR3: ASSVTGGSGNTIY
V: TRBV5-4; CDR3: ASSFSWSASYNEQF
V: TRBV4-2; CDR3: ASSQDGQGAGNTEAF
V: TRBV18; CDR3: ASSPRPGAGTEAF
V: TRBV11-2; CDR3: ASSARPNQGYTIY
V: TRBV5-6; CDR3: ASSSGQGNYGYT
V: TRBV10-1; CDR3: ASPFRGVVGDTQY
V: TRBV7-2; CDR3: ASSKGQGVYYGYT
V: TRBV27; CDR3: ASSTRNYGYT
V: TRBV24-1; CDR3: ATSPGGRNTEAF
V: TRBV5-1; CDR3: ASSSDRGDTEAF
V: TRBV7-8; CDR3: ASSRGGGLPETQY
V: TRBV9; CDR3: ASSVDSGLAAGTQY
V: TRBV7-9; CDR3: ASSLASTTEAF
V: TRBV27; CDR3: ASSTNTEAF
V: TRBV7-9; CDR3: ASRATGDGELF
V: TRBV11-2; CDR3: ASSSPRFSYEQY
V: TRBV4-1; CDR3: ASRPMGGYGYT
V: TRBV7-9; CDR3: ASPTNGGAYYGYT
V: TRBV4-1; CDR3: ASSQDPGETQY
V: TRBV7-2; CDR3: ASSLTYEQY
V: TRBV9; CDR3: ASSVGAGSGATNEKLF